This T cell receptor (beta chain) stems from a study of cytomegalovirus exposure and HLA in healthy donors. Measured with immunoSEQ multiplex PCR; TCRdb has only the in-frame clones, and not every one. The data hold 66,000 or so clones, with approximately 97% observed a single time. V gave up 4 bases and J gave up 1 base; unmatched junction bases: 4. CDR1 and CDR2 (germline): LGHNA, YNFKEQ. The CDR3 contains 17 residues. This TCR was sampled from a woman aged 18-30 years in good health and CMV-seropositive. The V call is TRBV4-2, the J call TRBJ2-6; 10 nucleotides match TRBD1. The source material was PBMCs. CDR3: CASSPDRGRSGANVLTF. The CDR3 region has the DNA TGTGCCAGCAGCCCCGACAGGGGGCGATCTGGGGCCAACGTCCTGACTTTC.